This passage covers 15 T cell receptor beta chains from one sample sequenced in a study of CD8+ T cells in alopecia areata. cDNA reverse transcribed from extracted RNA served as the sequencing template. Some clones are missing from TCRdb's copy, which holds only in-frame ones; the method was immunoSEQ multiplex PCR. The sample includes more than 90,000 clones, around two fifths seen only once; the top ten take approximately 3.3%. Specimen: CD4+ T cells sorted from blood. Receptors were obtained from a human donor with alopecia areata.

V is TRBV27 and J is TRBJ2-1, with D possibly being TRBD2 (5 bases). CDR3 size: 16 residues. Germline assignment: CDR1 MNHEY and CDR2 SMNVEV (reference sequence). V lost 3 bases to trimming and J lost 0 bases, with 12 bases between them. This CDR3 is CASSLSSASSYNEQFF. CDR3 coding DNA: TGTGCCAGCAGTTTGAGTAGCGCCAGCTCCTACAATGAGCAGTTCTTC.

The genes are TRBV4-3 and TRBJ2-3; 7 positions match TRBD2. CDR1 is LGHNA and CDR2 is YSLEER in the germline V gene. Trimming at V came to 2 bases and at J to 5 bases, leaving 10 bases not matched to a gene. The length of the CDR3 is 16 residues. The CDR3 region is CASSQWRGGAGDTQYF. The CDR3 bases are TGCGCCAGCAGCCAATGGAGGGGAGGGGCTGGAGATACGCAGTATTTT.

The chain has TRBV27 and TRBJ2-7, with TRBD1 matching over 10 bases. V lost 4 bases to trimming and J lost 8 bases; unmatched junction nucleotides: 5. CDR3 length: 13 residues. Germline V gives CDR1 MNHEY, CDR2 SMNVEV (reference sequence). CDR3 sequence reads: CASSSKTGGKQYF. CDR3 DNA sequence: TGTGCCAGCAGTTCGAAGACAGGGGGCAAGCAGTACTTC.

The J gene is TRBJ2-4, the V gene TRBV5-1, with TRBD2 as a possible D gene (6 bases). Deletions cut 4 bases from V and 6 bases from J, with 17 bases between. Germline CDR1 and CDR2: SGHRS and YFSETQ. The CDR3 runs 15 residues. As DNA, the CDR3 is TGCGCCAGCAGCGTAGAGGGAGGACCAGGAAACATTCAGTACTTC. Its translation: CASSVEGGPGNIQYF.

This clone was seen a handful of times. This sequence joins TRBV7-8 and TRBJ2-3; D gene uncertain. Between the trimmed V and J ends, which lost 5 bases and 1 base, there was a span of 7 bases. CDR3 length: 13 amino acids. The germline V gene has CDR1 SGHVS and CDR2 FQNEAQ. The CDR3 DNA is TGTGCCAGCAGCCCCTTACGCACAGATACGCAGTATTTT. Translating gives CASSPLRTDTQYF.

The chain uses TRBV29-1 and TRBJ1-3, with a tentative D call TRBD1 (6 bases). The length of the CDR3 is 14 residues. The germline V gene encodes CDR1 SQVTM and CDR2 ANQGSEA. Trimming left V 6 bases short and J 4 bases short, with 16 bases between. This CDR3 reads CSVAAGTLGNTIYF. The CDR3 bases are TGCAGCGTAGCCGCCGGGACACTAGGAAACACCATATATTTT.

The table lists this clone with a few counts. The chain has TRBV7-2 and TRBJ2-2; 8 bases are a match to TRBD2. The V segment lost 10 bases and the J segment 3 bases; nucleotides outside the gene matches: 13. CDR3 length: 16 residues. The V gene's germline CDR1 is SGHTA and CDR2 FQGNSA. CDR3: CAIPAGGGRYTGELFF. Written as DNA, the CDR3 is TGTGCCATACCAGCGGGCGGCGGGAGGTACACCGGGGAGCTGTTTTTT.

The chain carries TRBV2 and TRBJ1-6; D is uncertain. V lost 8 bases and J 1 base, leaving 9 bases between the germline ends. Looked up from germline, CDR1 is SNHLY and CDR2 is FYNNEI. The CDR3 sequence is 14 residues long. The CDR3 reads CASLEVSYNSPLHF. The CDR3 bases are TGTGCCAGCCTTGAGGTGTCCTATAATTCACCCCTCCACTTT.

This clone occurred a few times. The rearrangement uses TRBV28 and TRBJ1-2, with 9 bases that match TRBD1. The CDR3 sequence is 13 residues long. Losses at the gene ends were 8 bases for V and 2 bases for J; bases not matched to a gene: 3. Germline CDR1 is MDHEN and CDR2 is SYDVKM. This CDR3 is CASEDRGNYGYTF. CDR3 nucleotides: TGTGCCAGCGAGGACAGGGGAAACTATGGCTACACCTTC.

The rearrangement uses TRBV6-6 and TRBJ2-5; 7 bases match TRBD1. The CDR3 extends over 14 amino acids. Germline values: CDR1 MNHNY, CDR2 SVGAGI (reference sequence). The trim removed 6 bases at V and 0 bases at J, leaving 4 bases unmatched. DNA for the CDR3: TGTGCCAGCAGCCGTGACAGGGACCAAGAGACCCAGTACTTC. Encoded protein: CASSRDRDQETQYF.

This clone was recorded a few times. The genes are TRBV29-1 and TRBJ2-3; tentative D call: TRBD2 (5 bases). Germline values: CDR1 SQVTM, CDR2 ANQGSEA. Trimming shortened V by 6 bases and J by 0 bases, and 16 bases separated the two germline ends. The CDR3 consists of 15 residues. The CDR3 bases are TGCAGCGTCACCTTAGGGAGAAGTAGCACAGATACGCAGTATTTT. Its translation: CSVTLGRSSTDTQYF.

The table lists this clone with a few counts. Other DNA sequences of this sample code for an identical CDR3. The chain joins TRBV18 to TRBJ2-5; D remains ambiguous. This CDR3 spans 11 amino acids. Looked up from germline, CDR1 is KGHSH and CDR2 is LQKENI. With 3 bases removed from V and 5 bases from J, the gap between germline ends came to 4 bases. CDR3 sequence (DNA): TGTGCCAGCTCACCCCGGGAGACCCAGTACTTC. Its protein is CASSPRETQYF.

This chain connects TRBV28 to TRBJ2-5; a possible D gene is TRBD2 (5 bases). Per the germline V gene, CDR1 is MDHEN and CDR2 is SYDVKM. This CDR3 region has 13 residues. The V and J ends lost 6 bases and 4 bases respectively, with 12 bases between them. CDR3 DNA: TGTGCCAGCAGATCGGGGAGCAGAGAGACCCAGTACTTC. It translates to CASRSGSRETQYF.

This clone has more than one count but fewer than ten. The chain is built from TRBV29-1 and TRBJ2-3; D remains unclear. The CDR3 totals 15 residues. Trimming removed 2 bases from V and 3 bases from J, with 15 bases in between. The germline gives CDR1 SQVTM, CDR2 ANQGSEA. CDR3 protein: CSVETWPGTTDTQYF. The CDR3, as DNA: TGCAGCGTTGAAACGTGGCCCGGAACTACAGATACGCAGTATTTT.

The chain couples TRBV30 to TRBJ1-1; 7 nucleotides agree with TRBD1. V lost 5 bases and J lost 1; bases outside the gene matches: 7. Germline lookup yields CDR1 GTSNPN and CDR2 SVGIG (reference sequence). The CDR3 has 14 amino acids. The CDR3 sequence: CAWDARQGNTEAFF. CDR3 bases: TGTGCCTGGGATGCACGACAGGGGAACACTGAAGCTTTCTTT.